The 30 T cell receptor beta chains below were found in one sample sequenced in a study of OX40 agonist ivuxolimab in advanced cancers. TCRdb keeps only in-frame clones here, not all; method: immunoSEQ multiplex PCR. The sample lists over 45,000 clones, about 82% occurring once. This material consisted of CD4+ or CD8+ T cells sorted from blood, taken in a trial of the OX40 agonist ivuxolimab. The receptors originated from an adult with an advanced solid tumor such as melanoma, head and neck, liver or kidney cancer.

This chain connects TRBV6-1 to TRBJ2-1, with 12 bases aligning to TRBD2. Germline V lookup: CDR1 MNHNS, CDR2 SASEGT. The CDR3 spans 15 residues. With V trimmed by 5 bases and J by 9 bases, 8 bases remained unmatched. The CDR3 loop is CASSTPSGGVVEQFF. CDR3 bases: TGTGCCAGCAGTACCCCTAGCGGGGGGGTTGTTGAGCAGTTCTTC.

This rearrangement joins TRBV5-5 to TRBJ1-2; 12 bases fit TRBD1. This CDR3 contains 15 residues. CDR1 is SGHKS and CDR2 is YYEKEE in the germline V gene (reference sequence). The V gene end was trimmed by 6 bases and the J gene end by 2 bases; junction bases not matched to a gene: 5. CDR3 loop: CASKEGTGGNYGYTF. CDR3 DNA sequence: TGTGCCAGCAAGGAGGGGACAGGGGGCAACTATGGCTACACCTTC.

The CDR3 loop is CASSQADSGASEQYF. DNA for the CDR3: TGTGCCAGCAGCCAAGCGGACTCGGGGGCTAGCGAGCAGTACTTC. This sequence joins TRBV4-2 and TRBJ2-7; perhaps D is TRBD1 or TRBD2 (6 bases each). V shed 1 base and J shed 6 bases, with 16 bases lying between them. CDR3 length equals 15 residues. Germline V gene lookup returns CDR1 LGHNA and CDR2 YNFKEQ.

The chain recombines TRBV18 with TRBJ1-1; no reliable D call. The CDR3 spans 16 residues. The V gene's germline CDR1 is KGHSH and CDR2 LQKENI. V lost 8 bases and J 0 bases, leaving 19 bases between the germline ends. CDR3 nucleotide sequence: TGTGCCAGCACGACACGCTCGCCCCAAATGAACACTGAAGCTTTCTTT. Residues: CASTTRSPQMNTEAFF.

The chain is built from TRBV5-1 and TRBJ2-1; 11 bases agree with TRBD2. Trimming cost V 2 bases and J 7 bases; bases outside gene matches: 5. The germline gives CDR1 SGHRS, CDR2 YFSETQ. This CDR3 is built from 15 residues. The CDR3 DNA sequence: TGCGCCAGCAGCTTTATAGCGGGGGGGATTAATGAGCAGTTCTTC. It specifies CASSFIAGGINEQFF.

This chain uses TRBV5-1 with TRBJ2-6, with TRBD1 matching 9 bases. Germline V gene lookup returns CDR1 SGHRS and CDR2 YFSETQ. The CDR3 is 19 amino acids. Germline trimming cut 0 bases from V and 3 bases from J; bases unmatched to any gene: 10. The CDR3 nucleotides read TGCGCCAGCAGCTTGGCCCGACCTGGACAGGGGAGTGGGGCCAACGTCCTGACTTTC. It translates to CASSLARPGQGSGANVLTF.

The V call is TRBV13, the J call TRBJ1-1, with D possibly being TRBD1 (5 bases). Deletions cut 4 bases from V and 2 bases from J, with 11 bases between. There are 14 residues in the CDR3. Germline CDR1 is PRHDT and CDR2 is FYEKMQ (reference sequence). This chain's CDR3 is CASSSRTGNTEAFF. DNA for the CDR3: TGTGCCAGCAGCTCCCGAACAGGAAACACTGAAGCTTTCTTT.

This chain joins TRBV6-5 and TRBJ1-2; D is ambiguous. This CDR3 is 15 amino acids long. Germline V CDR1 and CDR2: MNHEY, SVGAGI. Trimming shortened V by 7 bases and J by 5 bases, and 20 bases separated the two germline ends. The DNA of the CDR3 is TGTGCCAGCACCCTCGCCCTGGGCGGAAGATATGGCTACACCTTC. Its protein product is CASTLALGGRYGYTF.

The V and J genes are TRBV2 and TRBJ2-3; the match to TRBD1 covers 9 bases. CDR1 is SNHLY and CDR2 is FYNNEI in the germline V gene. This CDR3 comprises 14 residues. Trimming cost V 2 bases and J 8 bases; bases outside gene matches: 5. The CDR3: CASSEYRGRGTQYF. The CDR3 DNA reads as TGTGCCAGCAGTGAATACAGGGGGCGAGGTACGCAGTATTTT.

As DNA, the CDR3 is TGTGCCAGCAGTTACGGTGGCTCTGGGGCCAACGTCCTGACTTTC. Translation gives CASSYGGSGANVLTF. V usage is TRBV6-5 and J usage is TRBJ2-6; D is uncertain. This CDR3 contains 15 residues. The V gene lost 2 bases and the J gene lost 0 bases, with 5 bases spanning the gap. Germline V gives CDR1 MNHEY, CDR2 SVGAGI.

This clone was picked up a small number of times. V and J are TRBV2 and TRBJ1-1, with D possibly being TRBD1 (5 bases). The germline V and J ends were trimmed by 8 bases and 1 base, with 11 bases remaining between them. Germline values: CDR1 SNHLY, CDR2 FYNNEI. The CDR3 contains 13 residues. CDR3 loop: CASGAMRNTEAFF. The CDR3 nucleotides are TGTGCCAGCGGGGCGATGAGGAACACTGAAGCTTTCTTT.

This chain connects TRBV5-1 to TRBJ2-1; tentative D call: TRBD2 (7 bases). Germline loops: CDR1 SGHRS, CDR2 YFSETQ. The CDR3 has 15 residues. Trimming took 5 bases from V and 4 from J, leaving 16 bases between them. DNA of the CDR3: TGCGCCAGCAGTGGGGGGGGCGAGGTATACAATGAGCAGTTCTTC. Translating gives CASSGGGEVYNEQFF. The complete variable domain, with remaining parts taken from reference TRBV5-1 and TRBJ2-1, reads KAGVTQTPRYLIKTRGQQVTLSCSPISGHRSVSWYQQTPGQGLQFLFEYFSETQRNKGNFPGRFSGRQFSNSRSEMNVSTLELGDSALYLCASSGGGEVYNEQFFGPGTRLTVL.

With regard to this clone: At one of its ends the junction is not consistent with the germline gene, which may arise from a read error. The chain employs TRBV7-6 and TRBJ1-2, with TRBD1 identical over 10 bases. The length of the CDR3 is 14 residues. Germline CDR1 SGHVS, CDR2 FNYEAQ. The CDR3 region is CVSSLGQGNYGYTF. In DNA, the CDR3 is TGTGTCAGCAGCCTGGGACAGGGGAACTATGGCTACACCTTC.

The chain is built from TRBV25-1 and TRBJ1-1; D may be TRBD1 (5 bases). The CDR3 runs 12 residues. In germline, CDR1 is MGHDK, CDR2 SYGVNS. Trimming removed 6 bases at V and 3 bases at J, with 8 bases between. CDR3 sequence reads: CASRTAHTEAFF. The DNA of the CDR3 is TGTGCCAGCAGGACAGCTCACACTGAAGCTTTCTTT.

This chain joins TRBV27 and TRBJ1-4; the match to TRBD1 covers 8 bases. Germline assignment: CDR1 MNHEY and CDR2 SMNVEV (reference sequence). Germline trimming cut 4 bases from V and 6 bases from J; bases unmatched to any gene: 7. The CDR3 runs 15 residues. The CDR3 spells CASSSGDRSYEKLFF. The CDR3 coding sequence is TGTGCCAGCAGTTCCGGGGACAGGAGTTATGAAAAACTGTTTTTT.

The chain links TRBV7-2 to TRBJ2-3; D uncertain. Trimming stripped 0 bases from V and 5 bases from J, with 15 bases between. Germline CDR1 is SGHTA and CDR2 is FQGNSA. The CDR3 contains 16 residues. In nucleotides, the CDR3 is TGTGCCAGCAGCTTAGCGCGTTTCGGCGCGGTAGATACGCAGTATTTT. This encodes CASSLARFGAVDTQYF. The whole variable domain, remainder taken from reference TRBV7-2 and TRBJ2-3, is GAGVSQSPSNKVTEKGKDVELRCDPISGHTALYWYRQSLGQGLEFLIYFQGNSAPDKSGLPSDRFSAERTGGSVSTLTIQRTQQEDSAVYLCASSLARFGAVDTQYFGPGTRLTVL.

The V gene is TRBV19, the J gene TRBJ1-6, with D uncertain. In germline, CDR1 is LNHDA, CDR2 SQIVND (reference sequence). The length of the CDR3 is 14 residues. Between the trimmed V and J ends, which lost 3 bases and 7 bases, there was a span of 10 bases. CDR3 bases: TGTGCCAGTAGTATGAGGGATGGGAATTCACCCCTCCACTTT. It specifies CASSMRDGNSPLHF.

This clone was counted a single time. The chain is built from TRBV5-1 and TRBJ2-3; D ambiguous. Germline CDR1 is SGHRS and CDR2 is YFSETQ. V was pared by 2 bases and J by 0 bases, with 13 bases between. The CDR3 has 16 residues. This CDR3 reads CASSLNRRLSTDTQYF. The CDR3 bases are TGCGCCAGCAGCTTAAATAGGCGGCTCAGCACAGATACGCAGTATTTT.

J is TRBJ1-6 and V is TRBV2; D not resolved. V was clipped by 6 bases and J by 7 bases, with 16 bases between them. Germline CDR1 SNHLY, CDR2 FYNNEI. The CDR3 extends over 15 amino acids. CDR3 region: CASRPEEGRNSPLHF. DNA of the CDR3: TGTGCCAGCAGGCCCGAGGAGGGCCGGAATTCACCCCTCCACTTT.

The V and J genes are TRBV5-1 and TRBJ2-3, with no clear D. V lost 0 bases to trimming and J lost 4 bases, with 12 bases between them. CDR3 length: 15 residues. Germline V gene data show CDR1 as SGHRS and CDR2 as YFSETQ. CDR3 in DNA: TGCGCCAGCAGCTTGGATGGTAGAAGGGCAGATACGCAGTATTTT. Translated, it gives CASSLDGRRADTQYF.

The chain employs TRBV28 and TRBJ1-5, with a possible D match to TRBD1 (5 bases). V was cut by 3 bases and J by 1 base, with 10 bases left in between. This CDR3 contains 15 residues. Per the germline V gene, CDR1 is MDHEN and CDR2 is SYDVKM. The CDR3 DNA is TGTGCCAGCAGTTTCGGGGGGGGGAGCAATCAGCCCCAGCATTTT. Its translation: CASSFGGGSNQPQHF.

The CDR3 DNA reads as TGTGCCAGCTCTCCCAAGGGACAGCTCATTTTCAGTGAAGCTTTCTTT. Residues: CASSPKGQLIFSEAFF. The rearrangement links TRBV18 to TRBJ1-1; TRBD1 matches at 7 bases. Trimming removed 6 bases from V and 7 bases from J; junction bases left unmatched: 17. The germline V gene encodes CDR1 KGHSH and CDR2 LQKENI. The CDR3 is 16 residues long. Variable domain in full (rest from reference TRBV18 and TRBJ1-1): NAGVMQNPRHLVRRRGQEARLRCSPMKGHSHVYWYRQLPEEGLKFMVYLQKENIIDESGMPKERFSAEFPKEGPSILRIQQVVRGDSAAYFCASSPKGQLIFSEAFFGQGTRLTVV.

This chain joins TRBV25-1 and TRBJ2-5; no reliable D call. The CDR3 spans 14 residues. The V end was cut by 0 bases, the J end by 1 base, with 6 bases between. Germline V gives CDR1 MGHDK, CDR2 SYGVNS. CDR3 sequence: CASSEYKGQETQYF. As DNA, the CDR3 is TGTGCCAGCAGTGAATACAAAGGCCAAGAGACCCAGTACTTC. Combining the CDR3 with reference TRBV25-1 and TRBJ2-5 gives the whole variable domain EADIYQTPRYLVIGTGKKITLECSQTMGHDKMYWYQQDPGMELHLIHYSYGVNSTEKGDLSSESTVSRIRTEHFPLTLESARPSHTSQYLCASSEYKGQETQYFGPGTRLLVL.

V is TRBV9 and J is TRBJ1-2; 9 bases are shared with TRBD1. Germline V gives CDR1 SGDLS, CDR2 YYNGEE. The CDR3 runs to 13 residues. V lost 3 bases to trimming and J lost 5 bases; unmatched junction nucleotides: 2. The DNA for the CDR3 is TGTGCCAGCAGCGAACAGGGGGCATATGGCTACACCTTC. Its translation: CASSEQGAYGYTF.

In its sample, this clone was seen a few times. V is TRBV5-1 and J is TRBJ2-7, with D possibly being TRBD2 (5 bases). V was trimmed by 0 bases and J by 4 bases, leaving 17 bases between them. Germline CDR1 SGHRS, CDR2 YFSETQ. This CDR3 region has 16 residues. DNA for the CDR3: TGCGCCAGCAGCTTGGCCGCAGCCACTCGAGGGTACGAGCAGTACTTC. It yields the protein CASSLAAATRGYEQYF.

J is TRBJ1-1 and V is TRBV7-9; no definite D call. This CDR3 has 15 residues. Trimming took off 0 bases at V and 1 base at J, with 9 bases between the two ends. Germline V CDR1 and CDR2: SEHNR, FQNEAQ (reference sequence). The CDR3 nucleotides are TGTGCCAGCAGCTTAGCAGGGCAGCCGAACACTGAAGCTTTCTTT. Translation gives CASSLAGQPNTEAFF.

The V call is TRBV5-1, the J call TRBJ1-1, with 8 bases lining up with TRBD1. The germline V gene has CDR1 SGHRS and CDR2 YFSETQ. The junction had 10 bases not matched to a gene; V was cut back by 4 bases and J by 5 bases. This CDR3 is built from 15 residues. In nucleotides, the CDR3 is TGCGCCAGCAGCCCTCGACAGGGGCGGTGGACTGAAGCTTTCTTT. It translates to CASSPRQGRWTEAFF. The full variable domain, in which reference TRBV5-1 and TRBJ1-1 provide the parts outside the CDR3, is KAGVTQTPRYLIKTRGQQVTLSCSPISGHRSVSWYQQTPGQGLQFLFEYFSETQRNKGNFPGRFSGRQFSNSRSEMNVSTLELGDSALYLCASSPRQGRWTEAFFGQGTRLTVV.

The chain recombines TRBV5-4 with TRBJ1-4, with unresolved D. The ends were cut back, 1 base at V and 3 bases at J, with 1 base in the middle. The CDR3 is 12 amino acids. Germline V gives CDR1 SGHNT, CDR2 YYREEE (reference sequence). The CDR3 region is CASSLPNEKLFF. The CDR3 nucleotides read TGTGCCAGCAGCTTGCCTAATGAAAAACTGTTTTTT.

This chain links TRBV10-2 with TRBJ2-5; D might be TRBD1 or TRBD2, each matching 5 bases. The germline CDR1 and CDR2 sequences are WSHSY and SAAADI. Between the trimmed V and J ends, which lost 5 bases and 5 bases, there was a span of 15 bases. This CDR3 is 14 amino acids long. This CDR3 is CASSPAGRRETQYF. As DNA, the CDR3 is TGCGCCAGCAGTCCAGCAGGGCGGAGGGAGACCCAGTACTTC.

This chain links TRBV1 with TRBJ1-2. TRBV1 is a listed pseudogene. The CDR3 has 12 amino acids. This CDR3 reads CTSSHFGGGYTF. In DNA form, the CDR3 reads TGCACCAGCAGCCACTTCGGGGGCGGCTACACCTTC.